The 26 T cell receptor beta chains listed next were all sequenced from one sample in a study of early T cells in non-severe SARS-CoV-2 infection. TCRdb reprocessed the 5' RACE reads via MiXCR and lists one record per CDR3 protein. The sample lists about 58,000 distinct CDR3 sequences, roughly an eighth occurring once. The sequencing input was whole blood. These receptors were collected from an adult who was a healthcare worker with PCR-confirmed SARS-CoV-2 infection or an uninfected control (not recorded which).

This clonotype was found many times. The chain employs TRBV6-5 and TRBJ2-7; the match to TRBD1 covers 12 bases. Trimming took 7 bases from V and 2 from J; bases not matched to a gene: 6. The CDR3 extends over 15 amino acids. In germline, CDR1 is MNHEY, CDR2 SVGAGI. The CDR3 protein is CASTQGTGGTYEQYF. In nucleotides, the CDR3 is TGTGCCAGCACCCAAGGGACAGGGGGCACCTACGAGCAGTACTTC.

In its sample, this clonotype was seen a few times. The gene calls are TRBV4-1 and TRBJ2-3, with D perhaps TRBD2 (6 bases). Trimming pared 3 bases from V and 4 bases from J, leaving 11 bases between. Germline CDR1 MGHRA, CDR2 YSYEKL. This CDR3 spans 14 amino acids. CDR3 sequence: CASSQAWGADTQYF. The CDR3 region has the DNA TGCGCCAGCAGCCAGGCCTGGGGGGCAGATACGCAGTATTTT.

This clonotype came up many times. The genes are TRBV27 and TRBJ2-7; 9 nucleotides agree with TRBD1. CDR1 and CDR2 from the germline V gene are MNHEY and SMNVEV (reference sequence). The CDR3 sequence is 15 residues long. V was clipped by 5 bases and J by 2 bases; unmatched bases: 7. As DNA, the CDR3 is TGTGCCAGCAGTCCAGAGGGACAGGGCACCTACGAGCAGTACTTC. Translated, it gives CASSPEGQGTYEQYF.

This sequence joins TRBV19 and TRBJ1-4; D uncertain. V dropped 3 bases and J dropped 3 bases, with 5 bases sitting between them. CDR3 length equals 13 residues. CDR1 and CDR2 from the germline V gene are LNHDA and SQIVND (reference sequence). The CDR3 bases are TGTGCCAGTAGTATGATGGCTAATGAAAAACTGTTTTTT. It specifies CASSMMANEKLFF.

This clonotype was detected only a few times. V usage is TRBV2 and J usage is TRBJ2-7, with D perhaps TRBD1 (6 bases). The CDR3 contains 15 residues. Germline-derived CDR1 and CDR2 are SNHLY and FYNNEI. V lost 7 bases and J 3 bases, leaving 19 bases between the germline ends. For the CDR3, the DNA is TGTGCCAGCACCCCGATGGGGACAACGAACTACGAGCAGTACTTC. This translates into CASTPMGTTNYEQYF.

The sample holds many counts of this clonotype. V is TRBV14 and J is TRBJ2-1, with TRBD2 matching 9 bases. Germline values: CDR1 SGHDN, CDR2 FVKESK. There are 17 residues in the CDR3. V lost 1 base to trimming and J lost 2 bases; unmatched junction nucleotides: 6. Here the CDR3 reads CASSQAGLASAYNEQFF. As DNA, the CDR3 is TGTGCCAGCAGCCAAGCAGGACTAGCGAGTGCCTACAATGAGCAGTTCTTC.

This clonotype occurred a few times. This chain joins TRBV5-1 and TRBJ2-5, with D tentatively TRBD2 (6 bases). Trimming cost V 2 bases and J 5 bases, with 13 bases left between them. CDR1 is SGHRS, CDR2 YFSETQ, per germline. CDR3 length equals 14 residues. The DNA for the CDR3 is TGCGCCAGCAGCTTCCCGGGGGTTTCCGAGACCCAGTACTTC. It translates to CASSFPGVSETQYF.

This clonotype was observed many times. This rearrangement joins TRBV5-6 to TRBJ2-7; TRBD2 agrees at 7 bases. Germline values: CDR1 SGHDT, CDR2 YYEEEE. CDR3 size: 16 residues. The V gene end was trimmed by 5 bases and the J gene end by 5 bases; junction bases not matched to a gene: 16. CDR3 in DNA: TGTGCCAGCAGTCTGCGGGGGAGCGGGGTTTTTGACGAGCAGTACTTC. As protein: CASSLRGSGVFDEQYF.

In DNA, the CDR3 is TGTGCCAGCAGCTCCAGGACAGGGGCTCAGCCCCAGCATTTT. Protein product: CASSSRTGAQPQHF. The genes are TRBV7-8 and TRBJ1-5; 9 positions agree with TRBD1. This CDR3 is built from 14 residues. V shed 4 bases, J shed 6 bases, and the junction held 4 bases outside the gene matches. Germline CDR1 and CDR2: SGHVS and FQNEAQ.

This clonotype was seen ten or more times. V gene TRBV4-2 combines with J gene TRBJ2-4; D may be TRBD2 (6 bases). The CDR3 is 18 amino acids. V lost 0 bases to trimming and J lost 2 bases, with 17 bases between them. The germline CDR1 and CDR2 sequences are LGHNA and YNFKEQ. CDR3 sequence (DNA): TGTGCCAGCAGCCAAGAAGATCGGCAAGGAGGGTCCAAAAACATTCAGTACTTC. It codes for CASSQEDRQGGSKNIQYF.

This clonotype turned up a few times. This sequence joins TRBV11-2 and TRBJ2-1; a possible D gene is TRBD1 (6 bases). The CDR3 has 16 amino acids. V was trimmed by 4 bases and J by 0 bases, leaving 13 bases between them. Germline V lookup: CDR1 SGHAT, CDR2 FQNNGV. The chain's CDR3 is CASSYFQGSSYNEQFF. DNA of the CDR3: TGTGCCAGCAGCTACTTCCAGGGGAGCTCCTACAATGAGCAGTTCTTC.

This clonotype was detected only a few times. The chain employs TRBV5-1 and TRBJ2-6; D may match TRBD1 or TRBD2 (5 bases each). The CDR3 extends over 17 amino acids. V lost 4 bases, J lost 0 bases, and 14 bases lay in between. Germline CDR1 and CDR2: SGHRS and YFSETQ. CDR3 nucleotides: TGCGCCAGCAGCCGAGGGGACGGAAGCTCTGGGGCCAACGTCCTGACTTTC. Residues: CASSRGDGSSGANVLTF.

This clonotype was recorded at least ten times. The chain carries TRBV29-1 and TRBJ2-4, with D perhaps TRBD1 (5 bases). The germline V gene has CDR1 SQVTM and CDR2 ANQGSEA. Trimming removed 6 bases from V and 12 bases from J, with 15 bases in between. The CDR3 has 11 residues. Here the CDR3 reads CSVPGWGRQYF. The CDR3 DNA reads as TGCAGCGTCCCCGGATGGGGCCGTCAGTACTTC.

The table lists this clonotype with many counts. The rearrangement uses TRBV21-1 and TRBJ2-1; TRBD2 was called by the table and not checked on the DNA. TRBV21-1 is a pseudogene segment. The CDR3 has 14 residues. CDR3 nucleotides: TGTGCCAGCAGCAAATTCGAAGCCGCGGGGGAGCAGTTCTTC. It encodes CASSKFEAAGEQFF.

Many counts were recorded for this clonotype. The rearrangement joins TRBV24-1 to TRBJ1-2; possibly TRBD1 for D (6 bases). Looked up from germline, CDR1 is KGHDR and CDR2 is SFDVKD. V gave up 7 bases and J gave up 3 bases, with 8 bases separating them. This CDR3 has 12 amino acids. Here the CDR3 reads CATRDSHYGYTF. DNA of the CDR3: TGTGCCACCAGGGACAGTCACTATGGCTACACCTTC.

The CDR3 protein is CASSIVPTGEGYNEQFF. In nucleotides, the CDR3 is TGTGCCAGTAGTATAGTCCCCACAGGGGAGGGGTACAATGAGCAGTTCTTC. The chain is built from TRBV19 and TRBJ2-1; TRBD1 or TRBD2 may be the D gene (7 bases each). This CDR3 region has 17 residues. Trimming removed 1 base from V and 4 bases from J, with 17 bases in between. Per germline, CDR1 LNHDA and CDR2 SQIVND (reference sequence). The whole variable domain, remainder taken from reference TRBV19 and TRBJ2-1, is DGGITQSPKYLFRKEGQNVTLSCEQNLNHDAMYWYRQDPGQGLRLIYYSQIVNDFQKGDIAEGYSVSREKKESFPLTVTSAQKNPTAFYLCASSIVPTGEGYNEQFFGPGTRLTVL.

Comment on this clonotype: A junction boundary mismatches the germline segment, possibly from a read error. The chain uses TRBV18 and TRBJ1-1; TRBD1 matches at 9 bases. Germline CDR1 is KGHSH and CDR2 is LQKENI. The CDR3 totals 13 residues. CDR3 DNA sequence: TGTGCCAGCTCACCCGGGACAGGGCCTGAAGCTTACTTT. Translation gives CASSPGTGPEAYF.

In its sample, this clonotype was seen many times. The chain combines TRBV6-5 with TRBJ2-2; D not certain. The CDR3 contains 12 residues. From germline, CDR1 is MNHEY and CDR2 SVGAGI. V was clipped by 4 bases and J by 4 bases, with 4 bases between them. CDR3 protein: CASSFSTGELFF. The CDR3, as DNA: TGTGCCAGCAGTTTCTCCACCGGGGAGCTGTTTTTT.

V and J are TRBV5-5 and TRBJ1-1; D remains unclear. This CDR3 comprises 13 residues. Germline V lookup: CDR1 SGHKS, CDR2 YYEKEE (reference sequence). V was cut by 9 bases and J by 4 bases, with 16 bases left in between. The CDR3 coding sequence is TGTGCCACCCGATTAGGAGGGAGCACTGAAGCTTTCTTT. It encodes CATRLGGSTEAFF.

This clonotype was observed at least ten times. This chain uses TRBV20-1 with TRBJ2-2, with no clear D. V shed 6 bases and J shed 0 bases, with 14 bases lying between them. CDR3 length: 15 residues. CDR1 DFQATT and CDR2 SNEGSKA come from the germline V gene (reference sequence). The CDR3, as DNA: TGCAGTGCCAGAATTGACGAAACGAACACCGGGGAGCTGTTTTTT. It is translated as CSARIDETNTGELFF.

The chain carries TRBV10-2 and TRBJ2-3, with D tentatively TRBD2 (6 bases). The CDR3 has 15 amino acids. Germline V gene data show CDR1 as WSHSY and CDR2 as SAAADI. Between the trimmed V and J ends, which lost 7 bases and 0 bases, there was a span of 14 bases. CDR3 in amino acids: CASKVAASSTDTQYF. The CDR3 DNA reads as TGCGCCAGCAAAGTAGCGGCTTCTAGCACAGATACGCAGTATTTT.

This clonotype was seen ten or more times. The CDR3 DNA sequence: TGTGCCAGCAGCTTAGAGGAGGGCCTAAGCTCTGGAAACACCATATATTTT. Translation gives CASSLEEGLSSGNTIYF. The V gene is TRBV7-6, the J gene TRBJ1-3; D is ambiguous. Germline assignment: CDR1 SGHVS and CDR2 FNYEAQ. V lost 1 base, J lost 0 bases, and 13 bases lay in between. CDR3 length: 17 amino acids.

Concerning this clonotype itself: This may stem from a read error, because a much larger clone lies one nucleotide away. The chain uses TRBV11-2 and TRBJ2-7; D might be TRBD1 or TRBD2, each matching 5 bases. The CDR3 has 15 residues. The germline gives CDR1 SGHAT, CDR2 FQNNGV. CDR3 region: CASSSFGTASYERYF. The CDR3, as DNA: TGTGCCAGCAGCTCCTTTGGGACCGCATCCTACGAGCGGTACTTC.

CDR3 amino acids: CASSDLTGATQETQYF. DNA for the CDR3: TGCGCCAGCAGCGATCTGACAGGGGCGACCCAAGAGACCCAGTACTTC. The rearrangement joins TRBV5-1 to TRBJ2-5; 8 bases align to TRBD1. Germline V CDR1 and CDR2: SGHRS, YFSETQ. The CDR3 loop spans 16 amino acids. The V and J ends lost 4 bases and 1 base, in that order; junction bases with no gene match: 9.

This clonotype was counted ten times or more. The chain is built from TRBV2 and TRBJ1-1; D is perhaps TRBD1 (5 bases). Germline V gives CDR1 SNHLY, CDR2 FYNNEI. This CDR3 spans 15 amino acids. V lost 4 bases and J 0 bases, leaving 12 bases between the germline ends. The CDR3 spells CASSGGRAMNTEAFF. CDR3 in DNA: TGTGCCAGCAGTGGGGGACGCGCCATGAACACTGAAGCTTTCTTT.

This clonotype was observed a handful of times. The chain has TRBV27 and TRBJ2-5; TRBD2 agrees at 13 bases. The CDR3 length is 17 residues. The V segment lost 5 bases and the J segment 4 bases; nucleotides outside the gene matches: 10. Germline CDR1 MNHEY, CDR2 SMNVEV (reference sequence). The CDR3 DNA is TGTGCCAGCAGTGGATCCCCACTAGCGGGAGGGGGAGAGACCCAGTACTTC. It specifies CASSGSPLAGGGETQYF.